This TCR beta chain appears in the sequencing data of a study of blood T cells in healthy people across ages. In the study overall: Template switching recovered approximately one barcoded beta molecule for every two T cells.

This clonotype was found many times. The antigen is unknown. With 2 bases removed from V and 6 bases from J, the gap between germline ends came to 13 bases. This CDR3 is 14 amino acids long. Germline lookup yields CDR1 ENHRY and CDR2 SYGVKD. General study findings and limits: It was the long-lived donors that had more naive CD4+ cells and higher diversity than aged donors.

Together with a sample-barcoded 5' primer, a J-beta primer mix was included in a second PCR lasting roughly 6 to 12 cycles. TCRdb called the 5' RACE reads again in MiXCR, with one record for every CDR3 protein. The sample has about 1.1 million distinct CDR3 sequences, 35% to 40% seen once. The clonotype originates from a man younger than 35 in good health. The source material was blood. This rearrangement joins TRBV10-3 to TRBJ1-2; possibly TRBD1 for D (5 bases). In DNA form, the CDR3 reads TGTGCCATCAGTGAGACTGGGGCAGCTCATGGCTACACCTTC. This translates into CAISETGAAHGYTF.